The clone carrying this T cell receptor (beta chain) was observed many times. Amplification targeted the TCR beta CDR3 regions, with RNA transcripts as the source material. An initial RT-PCR round employing HTBI primers preceded a second-round multiplex PCR. Each CDR3 protein gets one entry after TCRdb re-called the multiplex PCR reads with MiXCR. Of under 400,000 distinct CDR3 sequences in the sample, about a sixth were seen once. The CDR3 sequence is 13 residues long. Germline V CDR1 and CDR2: GTSNPN, SVGIG (reference sequence). The V and J ends lost 0 bases and 6 bases, in that order; junction bases with no gene match: 2. This entry is derived from a study of Graves' ophthalmopathy and Graves' hyperthyroidism.

The chain is built from TRBV30 and TRBJ1-2; 9 nucleotides align to TRBD1. Sequenced input: peripheral blood. This sequence was found in an adult man with Graves' ophthalmopathy. The CDR3 DNA is TGTGCCTGGAGTGTCACAGGGGGCGATGGCTACACCTTC. Translated, it gives CAWSVTGGDGYTF.